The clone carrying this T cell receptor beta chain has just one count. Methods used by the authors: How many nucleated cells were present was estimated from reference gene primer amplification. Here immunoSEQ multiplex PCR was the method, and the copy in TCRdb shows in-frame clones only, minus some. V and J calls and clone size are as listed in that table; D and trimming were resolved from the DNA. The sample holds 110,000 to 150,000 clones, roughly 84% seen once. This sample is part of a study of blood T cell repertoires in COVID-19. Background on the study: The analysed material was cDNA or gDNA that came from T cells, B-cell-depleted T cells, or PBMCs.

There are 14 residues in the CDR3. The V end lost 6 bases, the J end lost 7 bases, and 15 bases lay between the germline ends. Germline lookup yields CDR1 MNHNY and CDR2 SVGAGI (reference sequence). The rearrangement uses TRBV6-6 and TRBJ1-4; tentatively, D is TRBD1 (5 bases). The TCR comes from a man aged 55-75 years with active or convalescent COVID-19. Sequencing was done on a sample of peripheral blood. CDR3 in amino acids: CASSRDLGGEKLFF. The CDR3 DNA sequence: TGTGCCAGCAGCCGGGACTTGGGCGGTGAAAAACTGTTTTTT.